This TCR beta chain is drawn from a study of Graves' ophthalmopathy and Graves' hyperthyroidism. The germline V gene has CDR1 SNHLY and CDR2 FYNNEI. The junction had 10 bases not matched to a gene; V was cut back by 4 bases and J by 4 bases. The length of the CDR3 is 15 residues. Study-level results: Detection in blood was also observed for most expanded thyroid clonotypes above 0.001 frequency. Its predictions of ophthalmopathy progression gave the model 60% to 71% sensitivity and roughly 76% specificity.

Pregnant or lactating patients and those with other autoimmune diseases or uncontrolled infections were excluded. Symptoms, serum thyroxine and TRAb, thyroid ultrasound, and orbital computed tomography formed the diagnostic basis. CDR3 regions of TCR beta were amplified from RNA transcripts. RT-PCR was first run with HTBI primers, then multiplex PCR in a second round. TCRdb ran MiXCR on the multiplex PCR reads and lists one entry per CDR3 protein. Altogether more than 1,000,000 distinct CDR3 sequences are present, about two fifths being singletons, with the ten largest covering approximately 12%. Turning to this clonotype: Its antigen remains unidentified.

The TCR originated in an adult man with Graves' hyperthyroidism. Sequenced: peripheral blood or thyroid tissue (not recorded which). The J gene is TRBJ2-7, the V gene TRBV2; the match to TRBD2 covers 7 bases. The CDR3, as DNA: TGTGCCAGCAGTGGGAACCCAGGGAGGGTTTACGAGCAGTACTTC. This gives the protein CASSGNPGRVYEQYF.